This TCR beta chain was recovered during a study of blood T cell repertoires in COVID-19 (dated by TCRdb to the early 2020s). As for the study more broadly: The collaborator samples originated in the United States, Italy and Spain and spanned the acute and convalescent phases of COVID-19. The samples were drawn from the first 160 participants of the ongoing ImmuneRACE study and from more than 1,000 subjects provided by 6 global collaborators. The material from the prospective study consisted of cDNA or gDNA derived from T cells, B-cell-depleted T cells, or PBMCs. Where available, HLA class I and class II types were obtained from metadata supplied by the sample provider rather than from assay-based typing. A de-identified subject ID, COVID-19 status, age in years and sex were almost always included in the sample metadata. The dataset comprised deeply sampled blood TCRbeta repertoires from subjects exposed to, actively infected with, or recovered from COVID-19. The repertoires were released in a freely available public database intended as a resource for research on the immune response to SARS-CoV-2.

Looking up the germline V gene yields CDR1 MNHEY and CDR2 SVGAGI. Measured from the cysteine to the phenylalanine, the CDR3 is 15 residues long. Of the read, only the CDR3 DNA is kept; its 45 bases are in frame from base 1. Compared with germline, V lacks 7 bases and J lacks 2 bases; bases without a gene match: 9. As to this clone: What antigen it recognizes has not been identified. Base qualities are not at hand, and no much larger clone is one base apart.

Participants in the prospective study were aged roughly 18 to 90 years, lived in 20 to 30 United States geographic areas, and enrolled through a virtual design. To assign participants to cohorts, the prospective study relied on clinical history that participants themselves reported in a screening survey and a study questionnaire. In the prospective study, whole blood, serum and a nasopharyngeal or oropharyngeal swab were collected from each participant by mobile phlebotomists. Prospective study participants could optionally give additional blood draws and questionnaires over an approximately two-month period. Before DNA extraction, prospective study blood samples were shipped either frozen or at room temperature. The immunoSEQ Assay, a bias-controlled multiplex PCR, was used to amplify TCRbeta CDR3 regions from genomic DNA. The authors processed their data as follows. The number of nucleated cells in each sample was estimated by amplification of reference gene primers within the assay. Sequence reads were collapsed and filtered to measure the absolute abundance of every unique TCRbeta CDR3 rearrangement. For each sample, productive Simpson clonality was calculated as the square root of Simpson's diversity index over productive rearrangements. TCRdb holds this immuneACCESS table with in-frame rearrangements only. Some clones are missing; in checked studies, unresolved V genes explain under half, and the rest has no known cause. That table furnishes V, J and clone size, whereas the DNA furnished D and trimming. In this sample the table shows 200,000 to 250,000 clones, approximately 86% of which occur a single time. Of the sample, roughly 2.6% falls within the top ten clones.

The investigation overall reported the following: Clinical and demographic metadata were provided uncurated, with the amount varying by source and participant.

The V and J genes are TRBV6-5 and TRBJ1-1; 8 central bases correspond to TRBD1. The sequencing input was PBMCs or T cells enriched from blood (not recorded which). The clonotype comes from a woman aged 25 to 45 with acute COVID-19. The DNA is as follows: TGTGCCAGCAACGACAGGGGACAGGTTAACACTGAAGCTTTCTTT. It encodes CASNDRGQVNTEAFF.